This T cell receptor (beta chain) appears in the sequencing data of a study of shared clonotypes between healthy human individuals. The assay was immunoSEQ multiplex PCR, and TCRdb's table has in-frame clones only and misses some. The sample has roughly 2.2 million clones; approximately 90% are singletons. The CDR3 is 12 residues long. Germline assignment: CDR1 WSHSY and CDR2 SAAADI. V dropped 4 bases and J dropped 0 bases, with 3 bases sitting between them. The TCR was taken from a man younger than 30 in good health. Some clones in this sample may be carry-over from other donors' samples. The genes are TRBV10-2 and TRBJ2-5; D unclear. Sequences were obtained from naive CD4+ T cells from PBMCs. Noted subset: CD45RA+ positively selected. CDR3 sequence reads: CASSVDQETQYF. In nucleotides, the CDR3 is TGCGCCAGCAGTGTGGACCAAGAGACCCAGTACTTC.